Following are 5 T cell receptor beta chains from one sample sequenced in a study of control samples from healthy donors and cancer patients. Produced via immunoSEQ multiplex PCR; TCRdb's table is partial and in-frame only. Here the sample spans about 190,000 clones, roughly nine tenths being singletons. The source material was blood. The receptors stem from a man aged 25-40 years in good health.

This clone was seen only once. This chain links TRBV18 with TRBJ2-1; D call uncertain. The germline CDR1 and CDR2 sequences are KGHSH and LQKENI. The ends were cut back, 1 base at V and 3 bases at J, with 10 bases in the middle. The CDR3 is 15 amino acids. CDR3 bases: TGTGCCAGCTCACCACGGACGACTGACTACAATGAGCAGTTCTTC. Protein product: CASSPRTTDYNEQFF.

The V gene is TRBV25-1, the J gene TRBJ1-1; 8 bases match TRBD1. Germline CDR1 reads MGHDK; CDR2 reads SYGVNS. The CDR3 runs 16 residues. V shed 4 bases, J shed 2 bases, and the junction held 9 bases outside the gene matches. The CDR3 DNA reads as TGTGCCAGCAGTGCCCGCTGGACAGGGCATAACACTGAAGCTTTCTTT. Protein product: CASSARWTGHNTEAFF.

The V and J genes are TRBV6-5 and TRBJ1-6; TRBD1 aligns across 7 bases. The CDR3 is 14 amino acids. V lost 8 bases to trimming and J lost 7 bases; unmatched junction nucleotides: 8. The V gene's germline CDR1 is MNHEY and CDR2 SVGAGI. The CDR3, as DNA: TGTGCCAGCGGAAGGACACAGGGGAATTCACCCCTCCACTTT. As protein: CASGRTQGNSPLHF.

The chain is built from TRBV7-2 and TRBJ2-3, with D hard to call. The ends were cut back, 5 bases at V and 0 bases at J, with 12 bases in the middle. This CDR3 has 15 residues. Germline V gene data show CDR1 as SGHTA and CDR2 as FQGNSA. The CDR3 reads CASSPTRLSTDTQYF. Written as DNA, the CDR3 is TGTGCCAGCAGCCCGACCCGCCTTAGCACAGATACGCAGTATTTT.

In this sample, this clone turned up once. This CDR3 reads CAWSVPGTGTEKLFF. The CDR3 DNA follows: TGTGCCTGGAGTGTACCCGGGACAGGGACTGAAAAACTGTTTTTT. V usage is TRBV30 and J usage is TRBJ1-4, with 9 bases that match TRBD1. The CDR3 runs to 15 residues. Germline loops: CDR1 GTSNPN, CDR2 SVGIG (reference sequence). Trimming removed 0 bases from V and 7 bases from J; junction bases left unmatched: 6.